This T cell receptor beta chain was recorded in a study of shared clonotypes between healthy human individuals. Study-wide context: Each donor had three CD4 naive, three CD4 memory, two CD8 naive and one CD8 memory plate. Study observations and caveats: The small donor group covered limited genetic and exposure diversity.

CDR1 LNHDA and CDR2 SQIVND come from the germline V gene (reference sequence). CDR3 size: 16 residues. V lost 0 bases, J lost 1 base, and 11 bases lay in between. Every subset's genomic DNA went evenly onto several immunoSEQ plates. The assay was immunoSEQ multiplex PCR, and TCRdb's table has in-frame clones only and misses some. Of some 2,500,000 clones listed, 93% are singletons. For this clone: What it binds is not known.

Sequenced material: naive CD4+ T cells from PBMCs. Subset specified: CD45RA+ positively selected. V gene TRBV19 combines with J gene TRBJ2-3; D call uncertain. The receptor was derived from a man aged 18 to 29 in good health. Some clones in this sample may be carry-over from other donors' samples. The CDR3: CASSIEKGRGTDTQYF. CDR3 nucleotides: TGTGCCAGTAGTATAGAAAAGGGTAGGGGCACAGATACGCAGTATTTT.